This T cell receptor beta chain appears in the sequencing data of a study of T-cell reconstitution after alpha-beta-depleted transplantation in children. Study-wide points: At day 60, the high TCRbeta diversity found in some patients originated from recipient T cells and thymic progenitors that had survived. After transplant, at about two months, alpha-beta T cells were reportedly derived from several hundred expanded graft clones.

This sample's TCRbeta library carried unique molecular identifier barcodes. TCRdb processed the PCR reads anew with MiXCR; each CDR3 protein has one entry. The top ten hold just over 4.5% of the sample, which has 150,000 to 250,000 distinct CDR3 sequences, 6.3% seen once. CDR3 length: 14 amino acids. As regards this clonotype: What it binds is not known.

This sequence joins TRBV21-1 and TRBJ2-7; the table's D call TRBD1 went unverified against the DNA. TRBV21-1 is marked as a pseudogene. The TCR originated in a girl less than two years old with combined immunodeficiency, due to receive a stem cell transplant. Source: PBMCs, taken before TCRalphabeta/CD19-depleted stem cell transplant. The CDR3 is CASTLNRVVYEQYF. CDR3 DNA sequence: TGTGCCAGCACCTTAAACAGGGTCGTCTACGAGCAGTACTTC.